A single sample gave rise to the 11 T cell receptor beta chains below, sequenced in a study of cytomegalovirus exposure and HLA in healthy donors (TCRdb year 2017). The library was produced with the immunoSEQ multiplex PCR assay. This immuneACCESS table, as held by TCRdb, lists in-frame sequences with V and J called but not all clones. Of the missing ones, under half trace to an unresolved V gene in checked studies; the others have no known cause. The sample records some 120,000 clones, 89% of which are singletons. The biggest ten clones account for 1.5% to 2.5% of the sample. Sample: PBMCs. These receptor sequences come from a woman between 18 and 29 years old in good health and CMV-seronegative.

The genes are TRBV5-4 and TRBJ2-2; 14 nucleotides align to TRBD2. Losses at the gene ends were 4 bases for V and 6 bases for J; bases not matched to a gene: 11. The V gene's germline CDR1 is SGHNT and CDR2 YYREEE (reference sequence). This CDR3 contains 18 residues. CDR3 region: CASSPGTSGRTSAGELFF. CDR3 nucleotide sequence: TGTGCCAGCAGCCCTGGGACTAGCGGGAGAACTTCTGCCGGGGAGCTGTTTTTT.

V is TRBV14 and J is TRBJ2-2, with 10 nucleotides matching TRBD2. There are 17 residues in the CDR3. Germline CDR1 and CDR2: SGHDN and FVKESK. Unmatched junction bases numbered 6, after V lost 0 bases and J lost 5 bases. The CDR3 region is CASSQERAGGPTGELFF. In DNA form, the CDR3 reads TGTGCCAGCAGCCAAGAACGAGCGGGAGGGCCAACCGGGGAGCTGTTTTTT.

J is TRBJ1-3 and V is TRBV7-2; perhaps TRBD1 as D (5 bases). V dropped 8 bases and J dropped 0 bases, with 8 bases sitting between them. There are 13 residues in the CDR3. CDR1 is SGHTA and CDR2 is FQGNSA in the germline V gene. The CDR3 DNA is TGTGCCAGCGACAGAATCTCTGGAAACACCATATATTTT. Its protein is CASDRISGNTIYF.

V gene TRBV6-6 combines with J gene TRBJ2-7; D uncertain. The CDR3 has 13 amino acids. Germline loops: CDR1 MNHNY, CDR2 SVGAGI (reference sequence). The V and J ends lost 6 bases and 3 bases respectively, with 12 bases between them. CDR3 nucleotides: TGTGCCAGCAGCTCCCTAGAGGTCTACGAGCAGTACTTC. This encodes CASSSLEVYEQYF.

The chain uses TRBV2 and TRBJ1-5, with 8 bases that match TRBD1. V was pared by 4 bases and J by 0 bases, with 2 bases of the junction left unmatched. Germline CDR1 and CDR2: SNHLY and FYNNEI. The CDR3 is 15 amino acids. CDR3 region: CASSAGGYSNQPQHF. The CDR3 DNA reads as TGTGCCAGCAGTGCAGGGGGCTATAGCAATCAGCCCCAGCATTTT. Full variable domain (remainder filled in from reference TRBV2 and TRBJ1-5): EPEVTQTPSHQVTQMGQEVILRCVPISNHLYFYWYRQILGQKVEFLVSFYNNEISEKSEIFDDQFSVERPDGSNFTLKIRSTKLEDSAMYFCASSAGGYSNQPQHFGDGTRLSIL.

The chain couples TRBV6-5 to TRBJ2-2; weak D call: TRBD1 (6 bases). V was trimmed by 7 bases and J by 4 bases, leaving 16 bases between them. The CDR3 runs to 15 residues. The germline V gene encodes CDR1 MNHEY and CDR2 SVGAGI. CDR3 sequence: CASIDLDSPTGELFF. CDR3 in DNA: TGTGCCAGCATCGACCTGGACAGTCCCACCGGGGAGCTGTTTTTT.

The gene calls are TRBV11-3 and TRBJ2-7, with 10 bases aligning to TRBD2. CDR3 length equals 16 residues. Unmatched junction bases numbered 9, after V lost 5 bases and J lost 2 bases. In germline, CDR1 is SGHNT, CDR2 YENEEA. The CDR3 DNA follows: TGTGCCAGCAGCCCACCAACTAGCGGGATTACCTACGAGCAGTACTTC. Residues: CASSPPTSGITYEQYF.

The rearrangement joins TRBV18 to TRBJ2-1; TRBD2 matches 9 bases. With 0 bases clipped from V and 6 bases from J, the junction kept 6 bases outside the gene matches. The CDR3 is 16 residues long. Germline lookup yields CDR1 KGHSH and CDR2 LQKENI. In DNA, the CDR3 is TGTGCCAGCTCACCACCGGTAATAGCGGGAGCCAATGAGCAGTTCTTC. Translating gives CASSPPVIAGANEQFF.

The chain is built from TRBV9 and TRBJ2-5; 9 bases are a match to TRBD1. J was trimmed by 1 base and V by 2 bases; bases with no gene match: 12. The CDR3 is 18 amino acids. Germline values: CDR1 SGDLS, CDR2 YYNGEE. CDR3 loop: CASSVASGTGTSQETQYF. The CDR3, as DNA: TGTGCCAGCAGCGTTGCATCCGGGACAGGGACGAGCCAAGAGACCCAGTACTTC.

V usage is TRBV19 and J usage is TRBJ2-2; 8 positions match TRBD1. Looked up from germline, CDR1 is LNHDA and CDR2 is SQIVND (reference sequence). This CDR3 is built from 17 residues. The J segment lost 7 bases and the V segment lost 7 bases, leaving 17 bases of the junction unmatched. In DNA form, the CDR3 reads TGTGCCAGTACAAAACCGGGACAGGAATATCTTAACGGGGAGCTGTTTTTT. Its protein product is CASTKPGQEYLNGELFF.

The chain is built from TRBV19 and TRBJ1-2; the match to TRBD1 covers 7 bases. V was clipped by 3 bases and J by 1 base; unmatched bases: 14. Germline-derived CDR1 and CDR2 are LNHDA and SQIVND (reference sequence). The CDR3 has 18 residues. DNA of the CDR3: TGTGCCAGTAGTATGTTGGTGACAGGGAACGATAATAACTATGGCTACACCTTC. Its translation: CASSMLVTGNDNNYGYTF.